The rows below give T cell receptor beta chains drawn from one sample of a study of T cell responses to AZD1222 COVID-19 vaccine. Measured with immunoSEQ multiplex PCR; TCRdb has only the in-frame clones, and not every one. The sample includes roughly 130,000 clones, about 90% of them seen just once. The starting material was peripheral blood, obtained on day 0 of AZD1222 vaccination. The receptor source for this set is an adult in good health. Both conserved end residues are part of each CDR3. A D gene is named only where the DNA matches it firmly.

D	V	J	CDR3	DNA
-	TRBV7-9	TRBJ1-4	CASKGEKLFF	TGTGCCAGCAAGGGTGAAAAACTGTTTTTT
-	TRBV7-2	TRBJ2-3	CASSFGGSTDTQYF	TGTGCCAGCAGCTTTGGGGGATCCACAGATACGCAGTATTTT
-	TRBV27	TRBJ1-1	CASSLSPGGLNTEAFF	TGTGCCAGCAGTTTATCCCCGGGAGGACTGAACACTGAAGCTTTCTTT
TRBD1	TRBV5-6	TRBJ2-7	CASSGTGQGEQYF	TGTGCCAGCAGCGGGACAGGGCAGGGCGAGCAGTACTTC
TRBD2	TRBV29-1	TRBJ2-6	CSVRLAGGTGANVLTF	TGCAGCGTTCGACTAGCGGGAGGGACTGGGGCCAACGTCCTGACTTTC
TRBD1	TRBV29-1	TRBJ2-1	CSVVRGQREQFF	TGCAGCGTTGTTAGGGGGCAGAGAGAGCAGTTCTTC
-	TRBV3-1/TRBV3-2	TRBJ2-7	CASSQSAQARYEQYF	TGTGCCAGCAGCCAGTCGGCACAGGCTCGCTACGAGCAGTACTTC
-	TRBV29-1	TRBJ1-1	CSVEMLEDTEAFF	TGCAGCGTTGAGATGTTAGAGGACACTGAAGCTTTCTTT
TRBD2	TRBV6-4	TRBJ2-1	CASSFSGGHNEQFF	TGTGCCAGCAGCTTCAGCGGGGGCCACAATGAGCAGTTCTTC
-	TRBV2	TRBJ1-1	CASNPRRGGPEAFF	TGTGCCAGCAATCCGAGGCGGGGGGGGCCTGAAGCTTTCTTT
-	TRBV15	TRBJ1-2	CATTPMGTNYGYTF	TGTGCCACCACCCCTATGGGGACTAACTATGGCTACACCTTC
-	TRBV7-9	TRBJ1-2	CASSRESRIGGYTF	TGTGCCAGCAGCCGAGAGAGCCGTATTGGCGGCTACACCTTC
-	TRBV5-1	TRBJ1-2	CASRPEGYGYTF	TGCGCCAGCAGGCCAGAGGGCTATGGCTACACCTTC
TRBD2	TRBV4-3	TRBJ2-3	CASSQGLAGGPGDTQYF	TGCGCCAGCAGCCAAGGACTAGCGGGAGGGCCAGGGGATACGCAGTATTTT
-	TRBV29-1	TRBJ1-1	CSVESRVNTEAFF	TGCAGCGTTGAAAGTCGGGTGAACACTGAAGCTTTCTTT
-	TRBV24-1	TRBJ1-6	CATSETVNSPLHF	TGTGCCACCAGTGAGACAGTTAATTCACCCCTCCACTTT
-	TRBV5-8	TRBJ2-1	CASSLAVEQFF	TGTGCCAGCAGCTTGGCGGTCGAGCAGTTCTTC
TRBD1	TRBV5-5	TRBJ2-7	CASSQDRIRSYEQYF	TGTGCCAGCAGCCAGGACAGGATTCGCTCCTACGAGCAGTACTTC
TRBD1	TRBV5-4	TRBJ2-7	CASSFGQGRSEQYF	TGTGCCAGCAGCTTTGGACAGGGAAGGAGCGAGCAGTACTTC
-	TRBV28	TRBJ1-2	CASTLYDEGYGYTF	TGTGCCAGCACCCTGTATGACGAAGGGTATGGCTACACCTTC
-	TRBV9	TRBJ2-5	CASSPRGQSRIQETQYF	TGTGCCAGCAGCCCGCGGGGGCAATCGAGAATTCAAGAGACCCAGTACTTC
-	TRBV5-5	TRBJ2-3	CASSPGDVTSTQYF	TGTGCCAGCAGCCCCGGCGACGTAACCTCTACGCAGTATTTT
-	TRBV29-1	TRBJ2-7	CSVQGGYYEQYF	TGCAGCGTCCAAGGCGGGTACTACGAGCAGTACTTC
-	TRBV10-1	TRBJ2-7	CASSSGQGYEQYF	TGCGCCAGCAGCTCGGGACAAGGCTACGAGCAGTACTTC
-	TRBV6-6	TRBJ2-3	CASSFDTQYF	TGTGCCAGCAGTTTCGATACGCAGTATTTT
-	TRBV11-3	TRBJ2-1	CASSPGGPSYNEQFF	TGTGCCAGCAGCCCAGGAGGGCCGTCCTACAATGAGCAGTTCTTC
-	TRBV18	TRBJ1-1	CASLDRTMNTEAFF	TGTGCCAGCTTAGACAGGACCATGAACACTGAAGCTTTCTTT